The entry that follows covers one TCR beta chain sequence. This specimen comes from a study of CD8 T cells in Susac syndrome. There are 12 residues in the CDR3. The ends were cut back, 0 bases at V and 7 bases at J, with 7 bases in the middle. CDR1 MNHNY and CDR2 SVGAGI come from the germline V gene (reference sequence). An amount of RNA that ranged from about 0.45 to 1 ug was reverse transcribed with random hexamers. Multiplex immunoSEQ PCR targeted 54 Vbeta and 13 Jbeta TCR beta segments. Via MiXCR, TCRdb re-called the immunoSEQ multiplex PCR reads, giving one row per CDR3 protein. The sample yields a few hundred thousand distinct CDR3 sequences, more than 80% seen once. From blood CD8+ and CD4+ T cells, the TCR beta chain was sequenced.

The chain links TRBV6-6 to TRBJ2-7; D remains unclear. This sequence was found in a human donor with multiple sclerosis. Sequencing input: CD8+ T cells from PBMCs. For the CDR3, the DNA is TGTGCCAGCAGTTACTCTTTTAGGGAGCAGTACTTC. This encodes CASSYSFREQYF.